Presented here are 28 T cell receptor beta chains from one specimen sequenced in a study of CD8 T cells in ankylosing spondylitis. TCRdb redid the calling of the 5' RACE reads with MiXCR, one entry per CDR3 protein. The sample includes 300,000 to 400,000 distinct CDR3 sequences, around 20% of them seen just once. Sequencing input: blood, either unsorted or a sorted T cell fraction (not recorded which). The receptor source for this set is a male donor with ankylosing spondylitis or in good health (not recorded which).

The chain carries TRBV15 and TRBJ2-3; 7 nucleotides align to TRBD1. The CDR3 consists of 16 residues. Trimming removed 3 bases from V and 4 bases from J; junction bases left unmatched: 10. CDR1 is LNHNV and CDR2 is YYDKDF in the germline V gene (reference sequence). The DNA for the CDR3 is TGTGCCACCAGCAGGACAAGACTGGGGACAGCAGATACGCAGTATTTT. Translation gives CATSRTRLGTADTQYF.

The chain combines TRBV2 with TRBJ2-7; 14 bases are shared with TRBD2. Germline lookup yields CDR1 SNHLY and CDR2 FYNNEI. This CDR3 has 19 residues. Losses at the gene ends were 1 base for V and 3 bases for J; bases not matched to a gene: 11. This CDR3 reads CASSEGRGTSGGTNYEQYF. CDR3 DNA: TGTGCCAGCAGTGAAGGAAGGGGGACTAGCGGGGGCACAAACTACGAGCAGTACTTC.

Only a few counts were recorded for this clonotype. The rearrangement joins TRBV27 to TRBJ2-7; 8 bases line up with TRBD1. The V gene end was trimmed by 6 bases and the J gene end by 3 bases; junction bases not matched to a gene: 4. From germline, CDR1 is MNHEY and CDR2 SMNVEV (reference sequence). The CDR3 contains 13 residues. The CDR3 DNA is TGTGCCAGCAGGGGGACAGGCTACTACGAGCAGTACTTC. Protein: CASRGTGYYEQYF.

V gene TRBV12-3 or TRBV12-4 combines with J gene TRBJ2-1; 12 bases are shared with TRBD2. The V segment lost 0 bases and the J segment 0 bases; nucleotides outside the gene matches: 18. CDR3 length: 23 residues. The DNA of the CDR3 is TGTGCCAGCAGTTTAGCATCTTCGCGGCTAGCGGGGGGGCCGTCGAGCTCCTACAATGAGCAGTTCTTC. Protein sequence: CASSLASSRLAGGPSSSYNEQFF.

This clonotype was observed many times. V and J are TRBV12-3 or TRBV12-4 and TRBJ2-7; 7 nucleotides match TRBD2. J gave up 6 bases and V 3 bases, and 8 bases lay outside the gene matches. The CDR3 has 14 amino acids. The CDR3 reads CASSFLGRASEQYF. In nucleotides, the CDR3 is TGTGCCAGCAGTTTTCTGGGGAGGGCCTCCGAGCAGTACTTC.

CDR3 nucleotides: TGTGCCAGCAGTACCCGGGGAGTCCGGGCTGAAGCTTTCTTT. Its translation is CASSTRGVRAEAFF. The rearrangement uses TRBV12-3 or TRBV12-4 and TRBJ1-1, with D uncertain. This CDR3 spans 14 amino acids. Trimming shortened V by 5 bases and J by 6 bases, and 16 bases separated the two germline ends.

This clonotype has a count of ten or more. An end of the junction does not agree with germline; a read error may underlie this. The chain links TRBV4-1 to TRBJ2-7, with TRBD1 matching over 9 bases. CDR1 MGHRA and CDR2 YSYEKL come from the germline V gene. The CDR3 contains 13 residues. The CDR3 spells CASSQDRGYEQYF. CDR3 coding DNA: TGTGCCAGCAGTCAGGACAGGGGTTACGAGCAGTACTTC.

This sequence joins TRBV14 and TRBJ2-1, with D hard to call. V lost 1 base and J lost 11, with 12 bases in between. The V gene's germline CDR1 is SGHDN and CDR2 FVKESK. CDR3 length: 13 residues. For the CDR3, the DNA is TGTGCCAGCAGCCAAGTACCCCTTGGCAAGCAGTTCTTC. It specifies CASSQVPLGKQFF.

This clonotype has just one count. V usage is TRBV20-1 and J usage is TRBJ2-5; D assignment may be TRBD1 or TRBD2 (6 bases each). This CDR3 is built from 16 residues. The germline V gene encodes CDR1 DFQATT and CDR2 SNEGSKA (reference sequence). Trimming stripped 8 bases from V and 2 bases from J, with 24 bases between. The CDR3 bases are TGCAGTTCCCGGGGGCAGGCTAGGGGGGCTCAAGAGACCCAGTACTTC. It codes for CSSRGQARGAQETQYF.

This clonotype was recorded a few times. The rearrangement links TRBV27 to TRBJ2-7, with a weak D call TRBD1 (8 bases). Germline lookup yields CDR1 MNHEY and CDR2 SMNVEV (reference sequence). The CDR3 totals 13 residues. The germline V and J ends were trimmed by 6 bases and 9 bases, with 18 bases remaining between them. In DNA, the CDR3 is TGTGCCAGCAGCAATGAATACAGGGGGGGGCAGTACTTC. Translation gives CASSNEYRGGQYF.

This clonotype was seen a handful of times. The chain carries TRBV6-1 and TRBJ2-5, with 11 nucleotides matching TRBD1. This CDR3 comprises 15 residues. The germline V gene has CDR1 MNHNS and CDR2 SASEGT. V shed 5 bases and J 4 bases; nucleotides not matched to a gene: 6. CDR3 sequence reads: CASSPRTGGGETQYF. The CDR3 DNA is TGTGCCAGCAGTCCGCGGACAGGGGGCGGAGAGACCCAGTACTTC.

The rearrangement uses TRBV6-5 and TRBJ2-2; D is tentatively TRBD1 or TRBD2 (5 bases each). The CDR3 has 14 amino acids. Germline V CDR1 and CDR2: MNHEY, SVGAGI. V lost 0 bases, J lost 6 bases, and 8 bases lay in between. The CDR3 DNA reads as TGTGCCAGCAGTTACTCTAAGGGACCCGGGGAGCTGTTTTTT. Its translation is CASSYSKGPGELFF.

The genes are TRBV11-2 and TRBJ2-1, with D possibly being TRBD1 (6 bases). Trimming cost V 7 bases and J 4 bases, with 11 bases left between them. CDR3 size: 13 residues. Germline V gives CDR1 SGHAT, CDR2 FQNNGV. The CDR3 loop is CASKQGTYNEQFF. The CDR3, as DNA: TGTGCCAGCAAACAGGGAACATACAATGAGCAGTTCTTC.

The chain has TRBV7-9 and TRBJ1-4; 9 nucleotides align to TRBD1. The junction had 2 bases not matched to a gene; V was cut back by 0 bases and J by 6 bases. Germline V lookup: CDR1 SEHNR, CDR2 FQNEAQ (reference sequence). The CDR3 is 15 residues long. CDR3 region: CASSLAQGADEKLFF. CDR3 coding DNA: TGTGCCAGCAGCTTAGCACAGGGGGCGGATGAAAAACTGTTTTTT.

This rearrangement joins TRBV7-2 to TRBJ2-7, with unresolved D. The CDR3 runs to 12 residues. V was shortened by 5 bases and J by 3 bases, with 8 bases between the two germline ends. CDR1 is SGHTA, CDR2 FQGNSA, per germline. This CDR3 reads CASSNLGYEQYF. CDR3 sequence (DNA): TGTGCCAGCAGCAACTTGGGCTACGAGCAGTACTTC.

This clonotype came up many times. The chain employs TRBV12-3 or TRBV12-4 and TRBJ2-7; TRBD1 is a possible D gene (5 bases). CDR3 size: 15 residues. Trimming took 5 bases from V and 0 from J, leaving 14 bases between them. Here the CDR3 reads CASSAETASSYEQYF. The DNA for the CDR3 is TGTGCCAGCAGTGCCGAGACAGCCAGCTCCTACGAGCAGTACTTC.

The rearrangement joins TRBV29-1 to TRBJ2-7; a weak D match, TRBD2 (6 bases). CDR3 length: 11 amino acids. Trimming left V 8 bases short and J 1 base short, with 9 bases between. CDR1 and CDR2 (germline): SQVTM, ANQGSEA. In DNA form, the CDR3 reads TGCAGCTTCGGGGGATCCTACGAGCAGTACTTC. Residues: CSFGGSYEQYF.

J is TRBJ2-1 and V is TRBV14, with 8 positions matching TRBD1. V was clipped by 3 bases and J by 7 bases; unmatched bases: 5. CDR3 length: 14 residues. Per the germline V gene, CDR1 is SGHDN and CDR2 is FVKESK. The CDR3 sequence is CASSHPGGSNEQFF. CDR3 coding DNA: TGTGCCAGCAGCCACCCAGGGGGCTCGAATGAGCAGTTCTTC.

This clonotype was seen more than once but under ten times. This chain joins TRBV2 and TRBJ2-7, with D perhaps matching TRBD2 (6 bases). Trimming removed 5 bases at V and 1 base at J, with 15 bases between. This CDR3 spans 15 amino acids. CDR1 is SNHLY, CDR2 FYNNEI, per germline. DNA for the CDR3: TGTGCCAGCAGTCTTAGCAGGGACTTTTCCTACGAGCAGTACTTC. Protein: CASSLSRDFSYEQYF.

This clonotype has ten or more counts. The chain uses TRBV4-1 and TRBJ1-2; no clear D gene. The CDR3 consists of 15 residues. Trimming took 0 bases from V and 2 from J, leaving 10 bases between them. Germline loops: CDR1 MGHRA, CDR2 YSYEKL. CDR3 bases: TGCGCCAGCAGCCAAGATCTTCGGATAAACTATGGCTACACCTTC. Translation gives CASSQDLRINYGYTF.

This CDR3 reads CASSPRGGQGTNEQFF. The CDR3 DNA is TGTGCCAGCAGCCCCAGGGGAGGACAGGGTACCAATGAGCAGTTCTTC. This rearrangement joins TRBV7-9 to TRBJ2-1; 8 bases map to TRBD1. Germline CDR1 is SEHNR and CDR2 is FQNEAQ (reference sequence). V dropped 5 bases and J dropped 6; count of bases not matched to a gene: 12. The CDR3 totals 16 residues.

The V call is TRBV7-2, the J call TRBJ2-1; 12 bases are shared with TRBD2. This CDR3 has 16 amino acids. With V trimmed by 3 bases and J by 9 bases, 9 bases remained unmatched. Germline CDR1 and CDR2: SGHTA and FQGNSA. The CDR3 DNA is TGTGCCAGCAGCTTCCTTACTAGCGGGGGGACGGTTGAGCAGTTCTTC. Its protein is CASSFLTSGGTVEQFF.

This clonotype was seen a few times. This chain joins TRBV12-3 or TRBV12-4 and TRBJ2-1; D is perhaps TRBD2 (6 bases). The germline V and J ends were trimmed by 1 base and 9 bases, with 10 bases remaining between them. CDR3 length equals 13 residues. This CDR3 is CASSLVGGGEQFF. CDR3 nucleotides: TGTGCCAGCAGTTTAGTGGGGGGTGGTGAGCAGTTCTTC.

The chain combines TRBV4-1 with TRBJ2-7; 8 bases are a match to TRBD1. The CDR3 runs to 16 residues. The V gene end was trimmed by 3 bases and the J gene end by 1 base; junction bases not matched to a gene: 8. Germline CDR1 is MGHRA and CDR2 is YSYEKL. The CDR3 protein is CASSQEDRGPSYEQYF. Written as DNA, the CDR3 is TGCGCCAGCAGCCAGGAAGACAGGGGACCGTCCTACGAGCAGTACTTC.

This clonotype occurred a few times. The chain has TRBV28 and TRBJ1-1; 7 nucleotides align to TRBD1. Germline V lookup: CDR1 MDHEN, CDR2 SYDVKM. J was trimmed by 7 bases and V by 1 base; bases with no gene match: 6. CDR3 length: 14 residues. For the CDR3, the DNA is TGTGCCAGCAGTTTATCCACAGGGGAGAATGAAGCTTTCTTT. Protein product: CASSLSTGENEAFF.

The chain combines TRBV20-1 with TRBJ2-7, with TRBD2 matching over 11 bases. The V segment lost 6 bases and the J segment 2 bases; nucleotides outside the gene matches: 3. In germline, CDR1 is DFQATT, CDR2 SNEGSKA (reference sequence). The CDR3 loop spans 13 amino acids. The CDR3 nucleotides are TGCAGTGCCTCTAGCGGGGGGACCTACGAGCAGTACTTC. Translating gives CSASSGGTYEQYF.

This chain uses TRBV2 with TRBJ2-7, with D possibly matching TRBD2 (5 bases). The germline V and J ends were trimmed by 1 base and 0 bases, with 10 bases remaining between them. Germline V gene sequence: CDR1 SNHLY, CDR2 FYNNEI. The CDR3 is 15 residues long. CDR3 sequence (DNA): TGTGCCAGCAGTGAAGTGCCGGGGAACTCCTACGAGCAGTACTTC. It yields the protein CASSEVPGNSYEQYF.

This clonotype was detected a few times. The rearrangement joins TRBV27 to TRBJ1-4, with TRBD1 as a possible D gene (5 bases). CDR1 is MNHEY, CDR2 SMNVEV, per germline (reference sequence). The V end lost 3 bases, the J end lost 5 bases, and 10 bases lay between the germline ends. This CDR3 is 14 amino acids long. CDR3 coding DNA: TGTGCCAGCAGTTTGGGGCTCCTAAATGAAAAACTGTTTTTT. Amino acids: CASSLGLLNEKLFF.